These 18 T cell receptor beta chains were sequenced from one sample in a study of OX40 agonist ivuxolimab in advanced cancers. Measured with immunoSEQ multiplex PCR; TCRdb has only the in-frame clones, and not every one. The sample lists around 60,000 clones, 70% to 90% occurring once. The source material was CD4+ or CD8+ T cells sorted from blood, sampled in a trial of the OX40 agonist ivuxolimab. These receptors were obtained from an adult with an advanced solid tumor such as melanoma, head and neck, liver or kidney cancer.

The chain has TRBV30 and TRBJ1-2; no reliable D call. CDR3 length: 11 amino acids. V lost 1 base to trimming and J lost 5 bases, with 5 bases between them. Germline CDR1 and CDR2: GTSNPN and SVGIG (reference sequence). CDR3 region: CAWSELYGYTF. The CDR3 nucleotides read TGTGCCTGGAGTGAATTATATGGCTACACCTTC.

The rearrangement links TRBV30 to TRBJ2-5, with 7 bases matching TRBD1. Germline V gene sequence: CDR1 GTSNPN, CDR2 SVGIG (reference sequence). The V gene end was trimmed by 2 bases and the J gene end by 5 bases; junction bases not matched to a gene: 5. The CDR3 loop spans 13 amino acids. The CDR3 nucleotides read TGTGCCTGGAGTCGACAGGGCGGCGAGACCCAGTACTTC. Translated: CAWSRQGGETQYF.

The chain carries TRBV15 and TRBJ1-2; D possibly corresponds to TRBD1 (6 bases). V lost 9 bases, J lost 8 bases, and 16 bases lay in between. The CDR3 runs 12 residues. Germline assignment: CDR1 LNHNV and CDR2 YYDKDF (reference sequence). The CDR3: CATSPGVGGYTF. The CDR3 coding sequence is TGTGCCACATCTCCAGGGGTTGGAGGCTACACCTTC.

The J gene is TRBJ2-2, the V gene TRBV5-4; D not certain. Germline assignment: CDR1 SGHNT and CDR2 YYREEE (reference sequence). Trimming removed 0 bases at V and 5 bases at J, with 11 bases between. The CDR3 covers 15 residues. The CDR3 DNA reads as TGTGCCAGCAGCTTGGGGGAAGCCAAAACCGGGGAGCTGTTTTTT. It is translated as CASSLGEAKTGELFF.

This clone is a singleton in its sample. This chain uses TRBV7-6 with TRBJ2-3; 7 bases fit TRBD2. Germline CDR1 is SGHVS and CDR2 is FNYEAQ. The length of the CDR3 is 13 residues. Trimming removed 6 bases from V and 6 bases from J; junction bases left unmatched: 6. The CDR3 loop is CASRIAGMDTQYF. Here the CDR3 DNA reads TGTGCCAGCAGAATAGCGGGTATGGATACGCAGTATTTT.

V and J are TRBV28 and TRBJ2-5; 10 positions match TRBD2. V lost 6 bases to trimming and J lost 3 bases; unmatched junction nucleotides: 4. The CDR3 totals 14 residues. CDR1 and CDR2 from the germline V gene are MDHEN and SYDVKM. In nucleotides, the CDR3 is TGTGCCAGCAGCCCTAGCGGGGGCGAAGAGACCCAGTACTTC. Translated: CASSPSGGEETQYF.

This clone was recorded a few times. The chain recombines TRBV7-2 with TRBJ2-7; a weak D match, TRBD2 (5 bases). The CDR3 covers 14 residues. CDR1 SGHTA and CDR2 FQGNSA come from the germline V gene. V lost 3 bases, J lost 4 bases, and 13 bases lay in between. CDR3 amino acids: CASSFAGIPYEQYF. The CDR3, as DNA: TGTGCCAGCAGCTTCGCCGGGATCCCATACGAGCAGTACTTC.

The chain recombines TRBV27 with TRBJ1-2; D remains unclear. From germline, CDR1 is MNHEY and CDR2 SMNVEV (reference sequence). The CDR3 is made up of 15 amino acids. The V end lost 0 bases, the J end lost 8 bases, and 16 bases lay between the germline ends. Here the CDR3 reads CASSLSRSSFGGYTF. CDR3 sequence (DNA): TGTGCCAGCAGTTTATCTCGGAGCAGTTTTGGGGGCTACACCTTC.

V is TRBV27 and J is TRBJ1-1, with 8 bases matching TRBD1. The CDR3 runs 15 residues. Unmatched junction bases numbered 8, after V lost 5 bases and J lost 3 bases. Per germline, CDR1 MNHEY and CDR2 SMNVEV (reference sequence). In nucleotides, the CDR3 is TGTGCCAGCAGTCCGGGACAGGTTTTGGACACTGAAGCTTTCTTT. Translated: CASSPGQVLDTEAFF.

J is TRBJ1-4 and V is TRBV2; maybe TRBD1 (5 bases). The CDR3 runs 11 residues. The germline V gene encodes CDR1 SNHLY and CDR2 FYNNEI. Trimming removed 5 bases from V and 14 bases from J, with 12 bases in between. For the CDR3, the DNA is TGTGCCAGCAGTCCCGGGGGACGGCTGTTTTTT. It codes for CASSPGGRLFF.

About this clone itself: One junction end disagrees with the germline gene, perhaps due to a read error. The V and J genes are TRBV27 and TRBJ2-7; the D gene is possibly TRBD1 (6 bases). Looked up from germline, CDR1 is MNHEY and CDR2 is SMNVEV (reference sequence). The CDR3 is 13 amino acids. The CDR3 sequence is CASSVKAGVGLDF. In DNA form, the CDR3 reads TGTGCCAGCAGTGTTAAGGCAGGGGTCGGGTTGGACTTC.

V is TRBV2 and J is TRBJ1-2; D gene uncertain. There are 13 residues in the CDR3. Trimming removed 4 bases from V and 5 bases from J, with 11 bases in between. CDR1 is SNHLY and CDR2 is FYNNEI in the germline V gene. CDR3 coding DNA: TGTGCCAGCAGTGTGGCCCGGCTATATGGCTACACCTTC. The encoded protein is CASSVARLYGYTF.

V usage is TRBV4-1 and J usage is TRBJ2-5, with no clear D. This CDR3 has 17 residues. The V gene lost 0 bases and the J gene lost 4 bases, with 18 bases spanning the gap. Germline values: CDR1 MGHRA, CDR2 YSYEKL. CDR3 DNA: TGCGCCAGCAGCCAAGATGTTACGGCCTCTTGGGGAGAGACCCAGTACTTC. Protein: CASSQDVTASWGETQYF.

This chain joins TRBV5-1 and TRBJ1-1; TRBD1 aligns across 9 bases. Germline V gives CDR1 SGHRS, CDR2 YFSETQ. The CDR3 spans 16 residues. With V trimmed by 4 bases and J by 5 bases, 12 bases remained unmatched. The CDR3, as DNA: TGCGCCAGCAGCCTCGCTGAATGGACAGGGGCGACTGAAGCTTTCTTT. Translation gives CASSLAEWTGATEAFF.

About this clone: Other DNA sequences of this sample code for an identical CDR3. The chain joins TRBV18 to TRBJ2-5; 7 nucleotides align to TRBD2. CDR1 is KGHSH, CDR2 LQKENI, per germline. This CDR3 comprises 13 residues. Losses at the gene ends were 3 bases for V and 2 bases for J; bases not matched to a gene: 0. The CDR3 nucleotides read TGTGCCAGCTCACCGGGACTACAAGAGACCCAGTACTTC. The encoded protein is CASSPGLQETQYF.

This clone showed up just a few times. The chain recombines TRBV2 with TRBJ1-2, with 8 bases that match TRBD1. Per germline, CDR1 SNHLY and CDR2 FYNNEI. There are 13 residues in the CDR3. The V gene end was trimmed by 9 bases and the J gene end by 4 bases; junction bases not matched to a gene: 7. The CDR3 protein is CASTGTGPYGYTF. DNA for the CDR3: TGTGCCAGTACCGGGACAGGTCCCTATGGCTACACCTTC.

The chain couples TRBV21-1 to TRBJ2-6; the table's TRBD1 call for D was not verified on the DNA. TRBV21-1 is a listed pseudogene. The CDR3 contains 16 residues. CDR3 coding DNA: TGTGCCAGCAGCAAGGGTGGGGCTCCCGGGGCCAACGTCCTGACTTTC. Its protein is CASSKGGAPGANVLTF.

The chain couples TRBV2 to TRBJ1-1; D is undetermined. Germline CDR1 and CDR2: SNHLY and FYNNEI. V was cut by 7 bases and J by 7 bases, with 19 bases left in between. The CDR3 is 14 residues long. The CDR3 loop reads CASKDRGWGSEAFF. The CDR3 DNA reads TGTGCCAGCAAGGATCGGGGATGGGGAAGTGAAGCTTTCTTT.